These T cell receptor beta chains were read from a single sample in a study of blood T cell repertoires in COVID-19. Libraries were prepared by immunoSEQ multiplex PCR; TCRdb keeps only in-frame clonotypes and omits some of them. The table lists more than 150,000 clones, about 78% of them singletons, with roughly 17% in the top ten. The sequencing input was PBMCs or T cells enriched from blood (not recorded which). Source of these receptors: a woman aged 45-65 years who had recovered from COVID-19. Each CDR3 is given with its conserved first and last residue. A D gene is named only where the DNA matches it firmly. The listing skips clone size in some rows; elsewhere it reads once, few, many or a size class.

>TRBV24-1|-|once|TRBJ1-2|15
TGTGCCACCAGTGATGGCACCAGGGCACTCTATGGCTACACCTTC
CATSDGTRALYGYTF
>TRBV5-1|TRBD1|-|TRBJ2-2|14
TGCGCCAGCACCGGGACAGGGAATACCGGGGAGCTGTTTTTT
CASTGTGNTGELFF
>TRBV6-5|-|-|TRBJ1-1|13
TGTGCCAGCAGAGAGGGATCGGACACTGAAGCTTTCTTT
CASREGSDTEAFF
>TRBV19|TRBD1|-|TRBJ1-2|17
TGTGCCAGTAGTCCCAGCCTGCAGGGGGCGAGAAACTATGGCTACACCTTC
CASSPSLQGARNYGYTF
>TRBV5-1|TRBD1|few|TRBJ2-2|15
TGCGCCAGCAGCTTGGCCGGGACAGAGACCGGGGAGCTGTTTTTT
CASSLAGTETGELFF
>TRBV11-2|TRBD2|-|TRBJ2-1|15
TGTGCCAGCAGCATAACGGGACTAGCTTTCAATGAGCAGTTCTTC
CASSITGLAFNEQFF
>TRBV28|-|-|TRBJ2-6|17
TGTGCCAGCAGGGCCTCCACAGGGAAAACTGGGGCCAACGTCCTGACTTTC
CASRASTGKTGANVLTF
>TRBV27|TRBD2|-|TRBJ2-1|15
TGTGCCAGCACCTCCGGGACTAGCGGGAGGGGTGAGCAGTTCTTC
CASTSGTSGRGEQFF
>TRBV28|-|few|TRBJ2-2|11
TGTGCCAGCAGTTTACAGGGCCGGCTGTTTTTT
CASSLQGRLFF
>TRBV7-6|-|-|TRBJ2-3|12
TGTGCCAGCAGCACTAGCACAGATACGCAGTATTTT
CASSTSTDTQYF
>TRBV4-2|-|-|TRBJ2-2|18
TGTGCCAGCAGCATTCAAGACACCGGGACTGAGAACACCGGGGAGCTGTTTTTT
CASSIQDTGTENTGELFF
>TRBV7-6|TRBD2|few|TRBJ2-3|16
TGTGCCAGCAGCTTAGTCGGCGGGACTAACACAGATACGCAGTATTTT
CASSLVGGTNTDTQYF
>TRBV9|-|-|TRBJ2-5|14
TGTGCCAGCAGCGCCACGGACTATCAAGAGACCCAGTACTTC
CASSATDYQETQYF
>TRBV30|-|few|TRBJ1-5|16
TGTGCCTGGAGTGACGGACGCGGGAATAGCAATCAGCCCCAGCATTTT
CAWSDGRGNSNQPQHF
>TRBV19|-|-|TRBJ1-5|15
TGTGCCAGTAGCCGTCGGGGGGATGACAATCAGCCCCAGCATTTT
CASSRRGDDNQPQHF
>TRBV13|-|-|TRBJ2-7|12
TGTGCCAGCCACAGGGTCTACGACGAGCAGTACTTC
CASHRVYDEQYF
>TRBV7-9|-|-|TRBJ1-4|15
TGTGCCAGCAGCCAACGGGGTGAAACTAATGAAAAACTGTTTTTT
CASSQRGETNEKLFF
>TRBV9|TRBD2|-|TRBJ2-7|14
TGTGCCAGCAGCGCCCGCGGGGGATCCTACGAGCAGTACTTC
CASSARGGSYEQYF
>TRBV28|-|once|TRBJ2-7|11
TGTGCCAGCAGCTCACTCGACGAGCAGTACTTC
CASSSLDEQYF
>TRBV6-2/TRBV6-3|-|-|TRBJ2-1|14
TGTGCCAGCAGTAAAGGGACTGACTTTGGTGAGCAGTTCTTC
CASSKGTDFGEQFF
>TRBV4-1|TRBD2|-|TRBJ2-5|20
TGCGCCAGCAGCCAAGAGCCCCCCTTACTAGCGGGAGGGGATAGGGAGACCCAGTACTTC
CASSQEPPLLAGGDRETQYF
>TRBV11-2|TRBD1|-|TRBJ1-2|13
TGTGCCAGCAGCGAACAGGGGGGTTATGGCTACACCTTC
CASSEQGGYGYTF
>TRBV5-4|TRBD2|-|TRBJ2-7|16
TGTGCCAGCAGCCCCGGGACTAGCGGGAGTGGATACGAGCAGTACTTC
CASSPGTSGSGYEQYF
>TRBV10-2|-|-|TRBJ1-3|14
TGCGCCAGCATTGGGGGGAACTCTGGAAACACCATATATTTT
CASIGGNSGNTIYF
>TRBV7-9|TRBD1|-|TRBJ2-2|15
TGTGCCAGCTTTCCGACAGGGTCCCACACCGGGGAGCTGTTTTTT
CASFPTGSHTGELFF
>TRBV28|TRBD2|-|TRBJ2-1|14
TGTGCCACCCTCCAGGGCGGGAGTCGAAATGAGCAGTTCTTC
CATLQGGSRNEQFF
>TRBV5-4|TRBD1|-|TRBJ1-2|13
TGTGCCAGCAGCCGGACAGGGCCCTATGGCTACACCTTC
CASSRTGPYGYTF
>TRBV2|TRBD1|-|TRBJ1-4|15
TGTGCCAGCTCGGGACAGCTAGCAACTAATGAAAAACTGTTTTTT
CASSGQLATNEKLFF
>TRBV10-3|-|-|TRBJ2-4|17
TGTGCCATCAGTGAGCCTAACAGGAGTGGAACCAAAAACATTCAGTACTTC
CAISEPNRSGTKNIQYF
>TRBV14|-|-|TRBJ2-1|15
TGTGCCAGCAGCCAAGCGGGAACAATCTACAATGAGCAGTTCTTC
CASSQAGTIYNEQFF
>TRBV19|TRBD1|-|TRBJ1-5|15
TGTGCCAGTAGTCTCTGGACAGGGGTCGGGCAGCCCCAGCATTTT
CASSLWTGVGQPQHF
>TRBV7-2|-|-|TRBJ1-1|14
TGTGCCAGCAGCTTAATTCAGGGGAACACTGAAGCTTTCTTT
CASSLIQGNTEAFF
>TRBV28|-|-|TRBJ2-3|15
TGTGCCAGCACCTCGGCGGGTCTACGCACAGATACGCAGTATTTT
CASTSAGLRTDTQYF
>TRBV14|TRBD1|-|TRBJ1-2|15
TGTGCCAGCAGCCAACGACAGGGCGTGGGGTCTGGCTACACCTTC
CASSQRQGVGSGYTF
>TRBV2|-|-|TRBJ1-4|14
TGTGCCAGCAAGCCCACAGCAACTAATGAAAAACTGTTTTTT
CASKPTATNEKLFF
>TRBV9|TRBD2|-|TRBJ2-3|15
TGTGCCAGCAGCTCCACTAGCGGCTACACAGATACGCAGTATTTT
CASSSTSGYTDTQYF
>TRBV19|-|-|TRBJ1-5|14
TGTGCCAGTACGTCGGCGGGCCTTAATCAGCCCCAGCATTTT
CASTSAGLNQPQHF
>TRBV3-1/TRBV3-2|-|-|TRBJ2-1|16
TGTGCCAGCAGCCAAGGCACACTAGCTGGGTACAATGAGCAGTTCTTC
CASSQGTLAGYNEQFF
>TRBV6-4|TRBD2|-|TRBJ2-1|15
TGTGCCAGCGGGAGGGCCCGAGAAGAAGACAATGAGCAGTTCTTC
CASGRAREEDNEQFF
>TRBV18|-|-|TRBJ1-5|13
TGTGCCAGCTCACCGTCACAAGATCAGCCCCAGCATTTT
CASSPSQDQPQHF
>TRBV5-1|-|-|TRBJ2-1|14
TGCGCCAGCAGCCGAGGGTCAAGAGGCGATGAGCAGTTCTTC
CASSRGSRGDEQFF
>TRBV6-5|-|-|TRBJ1-6|14
TGTGCCAGCAGACTAGTCGTAGGCATTTCACCCCTCCACTTT
CASRLVVGISPLHF
>TRBV18|TRBD1|few|TRBJ1-1|14
TGTGCCAGCTCACCGGGACAGGTGAACACTGAAGCTTTCTTT
CASSPGQVNTEAFF
>TRBV6-5|TRBD2|-|TRBJ2-3|16
TGTGCCAGCAGTTACTCGACTAGCGGGAGATCAGATACGCAGTATTTT
CASSYSTSGRSDTQYF
>TRBV18|TRBD2|-|TRBJ2-1|16
TGTGCCAGCTCACCACCGGGGATAGCGGGAGGTGATGAGCAGTTCTTC
CASSPPGIAGGDEQFF
>TRBV7-2|-|-|TRBJ2-1|16
TGTGCCAGCAGCCTCATGCCTAGGGGTTCGGACAATGAGCAGTTCTTC
CASSLMPRGSDNEQFF